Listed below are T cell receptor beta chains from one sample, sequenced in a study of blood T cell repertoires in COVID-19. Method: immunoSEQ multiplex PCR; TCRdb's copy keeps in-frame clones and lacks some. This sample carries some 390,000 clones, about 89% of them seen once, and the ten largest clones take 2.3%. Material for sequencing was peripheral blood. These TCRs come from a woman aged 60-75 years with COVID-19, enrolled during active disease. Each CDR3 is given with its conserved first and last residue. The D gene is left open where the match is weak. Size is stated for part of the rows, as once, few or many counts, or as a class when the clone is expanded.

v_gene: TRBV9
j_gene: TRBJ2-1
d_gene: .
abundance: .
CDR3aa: CASSPGVSAYNEQFF
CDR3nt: TGTGCCAGCAGCCCCGGTGTTAGCGCGTACAATGAGCAGTTCTTC

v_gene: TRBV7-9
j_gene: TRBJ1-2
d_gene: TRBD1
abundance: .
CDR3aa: CASGTGQGTRGYTF
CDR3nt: TGTGCCAGCGGTACCGGACAGGGGACTCGTGGCTACACCTTC

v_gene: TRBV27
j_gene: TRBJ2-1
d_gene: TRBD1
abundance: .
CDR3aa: CASSLSGRGNNEQFF
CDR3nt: TGTGCCAGCAGTTTGAGCGGCAGGGGGAACAATGAGCAGTTCTTC

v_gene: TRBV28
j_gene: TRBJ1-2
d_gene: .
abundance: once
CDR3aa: CASSLRGAYSYGYTF
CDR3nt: TGTGCCAGCAGTTTACGGGGGGCTTACTCCTATGGCTACACCTTC

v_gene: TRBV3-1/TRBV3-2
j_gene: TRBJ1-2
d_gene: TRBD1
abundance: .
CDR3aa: CASSHPPGQGARGYGYTF
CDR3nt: TGTGCCAGCAGCCACCCTCCGGGACAGGGGGCGCGGGGCTATGGCTACACCTTC

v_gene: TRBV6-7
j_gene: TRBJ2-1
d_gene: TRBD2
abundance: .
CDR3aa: CASSHRGSGGAYNEQFF
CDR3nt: TGTGCCAGCAGTCACCGAGGTAGCGGGGGGGCCTACAATGAGCAGTTCTTC

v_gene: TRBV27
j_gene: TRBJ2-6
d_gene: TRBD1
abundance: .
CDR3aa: CASRRTGQTVLTF
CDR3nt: TGTGCCAGCAGGAGGACAGGGCAGACCGTCCTGACTTTC

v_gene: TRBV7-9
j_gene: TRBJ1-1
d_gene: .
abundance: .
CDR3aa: CASSLSGTEAFF
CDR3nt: TGTGCCAGCAGCTTATCCGGGACAGAAGCTTTCTTT

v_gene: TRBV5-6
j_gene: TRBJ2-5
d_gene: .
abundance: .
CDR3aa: CASSLAAPGNFQETQYF
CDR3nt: TGTGCCAGCAGCTTGGCGGCGCCAGGGAATTTTCAAGAGACCCAGTACTTC

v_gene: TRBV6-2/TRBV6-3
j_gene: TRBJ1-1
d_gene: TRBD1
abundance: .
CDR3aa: CASSYSHPGGTGAFF
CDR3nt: TGTGCCAGCAGTTACTCGCACCCAGGGGGCACGGGCGCTTTCTTT

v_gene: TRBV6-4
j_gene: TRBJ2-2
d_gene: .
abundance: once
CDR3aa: CASSEVARGGELFF
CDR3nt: TGTGCCAGCAGTGAAGTGGCGAGAGGCGGGGAGCTGTTTTTT

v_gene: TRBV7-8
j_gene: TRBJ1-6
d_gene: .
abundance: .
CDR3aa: CASSLERSRNSPLHF
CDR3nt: TGTGCCAGCAGCTTAGAGAGGAGTAGGAATTCACCCCTCCACTTT

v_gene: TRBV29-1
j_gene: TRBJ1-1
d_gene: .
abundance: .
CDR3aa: CSVTRTNTEAFF
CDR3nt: TGCAGCGTTACCCGGACAAACACTGAAGCTTTCTTT

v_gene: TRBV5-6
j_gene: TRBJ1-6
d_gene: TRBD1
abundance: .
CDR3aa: CASSLVRGTGPNSPLHF
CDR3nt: TGTGCCAGCAGCTTGGTCCGAGGGACAGGGCCCAATTCACCCCTCCACTTT

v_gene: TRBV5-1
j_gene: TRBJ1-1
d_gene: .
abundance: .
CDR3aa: CASSLVTGTEAFF
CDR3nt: TGCGCCAGCAGCTTGGTTACAGGGACTGAAGCTTTCTTT

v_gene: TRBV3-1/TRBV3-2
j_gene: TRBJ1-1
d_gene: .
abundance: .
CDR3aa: CASSQDRGSTEAFF
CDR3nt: TGTGCCAGCAGCCAGGATCGAGGAAGCACTGAAGCTTTCTTT

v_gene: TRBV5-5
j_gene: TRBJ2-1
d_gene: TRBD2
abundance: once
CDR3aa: CASSFGLAGRSYNEQFF
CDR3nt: TGTGCCAGCAGCTTCGGACTAGCGGGGAGATCCTACAATGAGCAGTTCTTC

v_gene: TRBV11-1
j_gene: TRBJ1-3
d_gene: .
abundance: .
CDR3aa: CASSAERNTIYF
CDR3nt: TGTGCCAGCAGCGCGGAGAGAAACACCATATATTTT

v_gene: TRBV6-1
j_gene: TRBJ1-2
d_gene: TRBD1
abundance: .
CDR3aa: CASSESIAGGYGYTF
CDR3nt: TGTGCCAGCAGTGAAAGCATCGCAGGGGGCTATGGCTACACCTTC

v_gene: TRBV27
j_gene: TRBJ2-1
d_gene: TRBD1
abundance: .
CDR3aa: CASSSQGAEWSYNEQFF
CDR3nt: TGTGCCAGCAGTTCCCAGGGGGCGGAGTGGTCCTACAATGAGCAGTTCTTC

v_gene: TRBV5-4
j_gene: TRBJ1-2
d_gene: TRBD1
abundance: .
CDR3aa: CASSSWGQGGIWGYTF
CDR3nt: TGTGCCAGCAGCTCATGGGGACAGGGTGGGATATGGGGCTACACCTTC

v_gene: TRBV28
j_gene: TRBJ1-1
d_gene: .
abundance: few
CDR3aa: CASRRTDLAEAFF
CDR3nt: TGTGCCAGCAGACGGACAGATCTAGCTGAAGCTTTCTTT

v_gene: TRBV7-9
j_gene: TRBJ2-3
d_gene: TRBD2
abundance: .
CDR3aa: CASRPLAGLSTDTQYF
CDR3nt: TGTGCCAGCAGACCTCTAGCGGGGCTTTCCACAGATACGCAGTATTTT

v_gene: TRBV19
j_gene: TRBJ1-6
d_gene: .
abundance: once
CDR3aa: CASLDSLNSPLHF
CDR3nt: TGTGCCAGTCTGGACAGCCTGAATTCACCCCTCCACTTT

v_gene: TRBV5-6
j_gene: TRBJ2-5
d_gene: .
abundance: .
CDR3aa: CASSLPSARAIQETQYF
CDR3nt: TGTGCCAGCAGCCTGCCGTCGGCCAGGGCCATTCAAGAGACCCAGTACTTC

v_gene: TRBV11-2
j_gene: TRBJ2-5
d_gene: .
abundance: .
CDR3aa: CASSQGLRETQYF
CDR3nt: TGTGCCAGCAGCCAGGGTCTGCGGGAGACCCAGTACTTC

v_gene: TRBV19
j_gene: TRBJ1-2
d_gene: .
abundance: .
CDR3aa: CASSIGTGYGYTF
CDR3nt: TGTGCCAGTAGTATAGGAACAGGCTATGGCTACACCTTC

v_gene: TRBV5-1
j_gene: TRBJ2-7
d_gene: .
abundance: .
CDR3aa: CASRVSADSYEQYF
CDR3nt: TGCGCCAGCAGGGTTTCCGCGGATTCCTACGAGCAGTACTTC

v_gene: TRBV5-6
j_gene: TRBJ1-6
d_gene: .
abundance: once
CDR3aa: CASSLSGLDNSPLHF
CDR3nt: TGTGCCAGCAGCTTAAGCGGGTTAGATAATTCACCCCTCCACTTT

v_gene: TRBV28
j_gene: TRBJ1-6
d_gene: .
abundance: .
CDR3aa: CASSPNTYNSPLHF
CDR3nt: TGTGCCAGCAGTCCGAACACCTATAATTCACCCCTCCACTTT

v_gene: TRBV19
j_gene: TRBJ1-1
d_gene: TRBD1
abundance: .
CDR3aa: CASSMDRGVAEAFF
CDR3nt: TGTGCCAGTAGTATGGACAGGGGGGTGGCTGAAGCTTTCTTT

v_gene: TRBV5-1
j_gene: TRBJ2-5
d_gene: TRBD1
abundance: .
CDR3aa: CASGRAQGAGETQYF
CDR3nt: TGCGCCAGCGGACGCGCACAGGGGGCAGGAGAGACCCAGTACTTC

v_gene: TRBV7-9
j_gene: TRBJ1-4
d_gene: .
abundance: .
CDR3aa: CASSFGDRNTEKLFF
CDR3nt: TGTGCCAGCAGCTTCGGTGACAGGAATACTGAAAAACTGTTTTTT

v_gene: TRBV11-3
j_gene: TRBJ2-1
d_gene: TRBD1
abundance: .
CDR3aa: CASSVEGQGGRNEQFF
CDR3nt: TGTGCCAGCAGCGTAGAAGGACAGGGTGGACGCAATGAGCAGTTCTTC

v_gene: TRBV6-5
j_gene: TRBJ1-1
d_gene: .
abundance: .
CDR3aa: CASSYSSRTFF
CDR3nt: TGTGCCAGCAGTTACTCGAGCAGGACTTTCTTT

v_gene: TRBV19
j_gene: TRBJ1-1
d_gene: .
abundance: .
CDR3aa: CASSLFRGATAEAFF
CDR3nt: TGTGCCAGTAGCTTGTTCCGGGGGGCGACCGCTGAAGCTTTCTTT

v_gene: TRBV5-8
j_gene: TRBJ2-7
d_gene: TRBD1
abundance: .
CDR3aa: CASSLGGTDSYEQYF
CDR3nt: TGTGCCAGCAGCTTGGGGGGGACAGACTCCTACGAGCAGTACTTC

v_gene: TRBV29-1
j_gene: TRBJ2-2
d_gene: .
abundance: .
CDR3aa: CSGREPNTGELFF
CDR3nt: TGCAGCGGCCGGGAGCCGAACACCGGGGAGCTGTTTTTT

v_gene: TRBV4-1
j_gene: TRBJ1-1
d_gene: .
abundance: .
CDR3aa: CASSSLPHRDTLWAEAFF
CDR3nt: TGCGCCAGCAGCTCTCTCCCGCACCGGGACACCCTTTGGGCTGAAGCTTTCTTT

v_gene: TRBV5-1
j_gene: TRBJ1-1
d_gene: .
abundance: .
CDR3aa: CASRPPGTMNTEAFF
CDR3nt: TGCGCCAGCAGACCCCCCGGTACTATGAACACTGAAGCTTTCTTT

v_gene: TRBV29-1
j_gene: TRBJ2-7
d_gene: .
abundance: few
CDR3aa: CSVVFPTYEQYF
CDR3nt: TGCAGCGTTGTGTTTCCCACCTACGAGCAGTACTTC

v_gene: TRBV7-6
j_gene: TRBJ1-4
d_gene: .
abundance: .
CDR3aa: CASSLSSAREKLFF
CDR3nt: TGTGCCAGCAGCTTAAGCAGCGCGAGAGAAAAACTGTTTTTT

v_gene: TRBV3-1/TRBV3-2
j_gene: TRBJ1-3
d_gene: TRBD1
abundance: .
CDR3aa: CASSQGPGGVNTIYF
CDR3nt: TGTGCCAGCAGCCAAGGTCCAGGGGGAGTAAACACCATATATTTT

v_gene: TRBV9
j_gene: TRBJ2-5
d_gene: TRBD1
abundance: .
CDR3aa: CASSQEARTGVKTQYF
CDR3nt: TGTGCCAGCAGCCAGGAGGCTAGGACAGGGGTAAAGACCCAGTACTTC

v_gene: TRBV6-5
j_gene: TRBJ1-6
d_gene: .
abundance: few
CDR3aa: CASREEAGRRTPLHF
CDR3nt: TGTGCCAGCAGAGAGGAGGCAGGGAGGAGGACACCCCTCCACTTT

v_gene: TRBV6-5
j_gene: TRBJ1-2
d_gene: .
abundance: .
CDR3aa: CASAGGSGYGYTF
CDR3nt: TGTGCCAGCGCGGGAGGGTCGGGCTATGGCTACACCTTC